This is a list of T cell receptor beta chains from one sample in a study of response to subunit inactivated influenza vaccine. One entry per CDR3 protein, called by TCRdb with MiXCR from the RT-PCR reads. The sample includes 450,000 to 550,000 distinct CDR3 sequences, roughly 27% of them seen just once. This specimen consisted of CD4+ T cells sorted from PBMCs, obtained 5 days after vaccination. These receptors were taken from a man aged 45-60 years who received an inactivated influenza vaccine. Each CDR3 is given with its conserved first and last residue. A D gene is named only where the DNA matches it firmly. The size entry is marked missing in some rows and otherwise reads once, few, many or a size class.

CDR3nt	CDR3aa	v_gene	abundance	d_gene	j_gene
TGCGCCAGCAGCTTGGAAGGGGAGGCAGATACGCAGTATTTT	CASSLEGEADTQYF	TRBV5-1	NA	NA	TRBJ2-3
TGTGCCAGCAGCCTCGTGGGACAGGGCTACGAGACCCAGTACTTC	CASSLVGQGYETQYF	TRBV9	NA	TRBD1	TRBJ2-5
TGCAGCGTTTCGTCGGGGCCTGAGCAGTACTTC	CSVSSGPEQYF	TRBV29-1	NA	NA	TRBJ2-7
TGTGCCAGCAGTTACCGGGGCGGGGGGCTTTACGAGCAGTACTTC	CASSYRGGGLYEQYF	TRBV6-5	NA	TRBD2	TRBJ2-7
TGTGCCAGCAGCTTGGGGCCTCTAGCGGGGGGATACGAGCAGTACTTC	CASSLGPLAGGYEQYF	TRBV5-5	few	TRBD2	TRBJ2-7
TGTGCCAGCAGCCAAGGTCAGCATGGAAACACCATATATTTT	CASSQGQHGNTIYF	TRBV4-2	few	NA	TRBJ1-3
TGCAGTGCCCCCATCCCGCTAGCGGGGTCCTACGAGCAGTACTTC	CSAPIPLAGSYEQYF	TRBV20-1	few	TRBD2	TRBJ2-7
TGCAGTGCAAGAATCGGAACGGGGCGGGGGGCTAAGCAGTACTTC	CSARIGTGRGAKQYF	TRBV20-1	few	TRBD2	TRBJ2-7
TGTGCCAGCAGCTTAGGGTTACCGACCCAGGATACGCAGTATTTT	CASSLGLPTQDTQYF	TRBV7-8	NA	NA	TRBJ2-3
TGTGCCAGCAGTGAATTACCCCCACTAGCGGGGGGATCTAGCACAGATACGCAGTATTTT	CASSELPPLAGGSSTDTQYF	TRBV12-3/TRBV12-4	few	TRBD2	TRBJ2-3
TGTGCCAGCAGTTACCGCACAGGGGGCCGAGACGAGCAGTACTTC	CASSYRTGGRDEQYF	TRBV6-5	NA	TRBD1	TRBJ2-7
TGTGCCAGCAGACCCGACAGGGGGTGGAATCAGCCCCAGCATTTT	CASRPDRGWNQPQHF	TRBV6-1	NA	TRBD1	TRBJ1-5
TGTGCCAGCAGCCAAACAGCAGGGGGAAGGATCCTTGAAGCTTTCTTT	CASSQTAGGRILEAFF	TRBV4-2	NA	TRBD1	TRBJ1-1
TGTGCCAGCACCCAAGCGGGGGACAGTTTCCGGTATTTT	CASTQAGDSFRYF	TRBV7-6	once	NA	TRBJ2-3
TGTGCCAGCAGCGGCCATGGATCCACCGGGGAGCTGTTTTTT	CASSGHGSTGELFF	TRBV9	few	NA	TRBJ2-2
TGTGCCAGCAGTTACGCCCGGGGGGCTGCTAGGGACCAGTACTTC	CASSYARGAARDQYF	TRBV6-5	NA	NA	TRBJ2-5
TGTGCCAGCTCCCGGGACTACGACAATGAGCAGTTCTTC	CASSRDYDNEQFF	TRBV18	NA	TRBD2	TRBJ2-1
TGCAGCGTTGAAAGTCGATTAGCGGGAGGGCCCGGTGAGCAGTTCTTC	CSVESRLAGGPGEQFF	TRBV29-1	many	TRBD2	TRBJ2-1
TGTGCCAGCAGCTTAGTTCGAGGGTCGCAAGAGACCCAGTACTTC	CASSLVRGSQETQYF	TRBV7-8	few	NA	TRBJ2-5
TGTGCCAGCAGTTTAGGGGGGCGCATCTACTTC	CASSLGGRIYF	TRBV28	few	NA	TRBJ2-7
TGTGCCAGCAGGGTGGGACTAGCGGGAGGCACGAGCTCCTACAATGAGCAGTTCTTC	CASRVGLAGGTSSYNEQFF	TRBV21-1	NA	NA	TRBJ2-1
TGCAGTGCTAAAATAGGGGAAGGTACAGATACGCAGTATTTT	CSAKIGEGTDTQYF	TRBV20-1	NA	NA	TRBJ2-3
TGTGCCAGCGGGCCGCCCCAGACGGAGACCCAGTACTTC	CASGPPQTETQYF	TRBV28	NA	NA	TRBJ2-5
TGCAGTGCTAGAGAGTCGCAGGGGGTCCACGAGCAGTACTTC	CSARESQGVHEQYF	TRBV20-1	few	TRBD1	TRBJ2-7
TGCAGTGCTAGGTACAATGTAGAGACCCAGTACTTC	CSARYNVETQYF	TRBV20-1	few	NA	TRBJ2-5
TGCGCCAGCAGCAAATTCCGGGACAGGGCCTCCGAGCAGTACTTC	CASSKFRDRASEQYF	TRBV5-1	few	TRBD1	TRBJ2-7
TGTGCCAGCAGTTACTCCGGGGGTGCTGAAGCTTTCTTT	CASSYSGGAEAFF	TRBV6-2/TRBV6-3	NA	NA	TRBJ1-1
TGTGCCAGCAGCCCACGACTTTACAGCGTGGAGACCCAGTACTTC	CASSPRLYSVETQYF	TRBV14	many	NA	TRBJ2-5
TGTGCCTTGCGGGACGAAACTAAATCCGCGAACACCGGGGAGCTGTTTTTT	CALRDETKSANTGELFF	TRBV10-3	few	NA	TRBJ2-2
TGTGCCAGCAGTGGTACTAGCGGGAGGGCCCGAGGGACCGGGGAGCTGTTTTTT	CASSGTSGRARGTGELFF	TRBV6-1	once	TRBD2	TRBJ2-2
TGCAGCGTTCAAGACTACAGGGGGCCGAGCAATGAGCAGTTCTTC	CSVQDYRGPSNEQFF	TRBV29-1	NA	TRBD1	TRBJ2-1
TGTGCCAGCAGTGGGACACTCCGGGAGACCCAGTACTTC	CASSGTLRETQYF	TRBV6-1	NA	NA	TRBJ2-5
TGTGCCAGCAGTGAAGCGCAGGGACAGGGGAACTACGAGCAGTACTTC	CASSEAQGQGNYEQYF	TRBV2	NA	TRBD1	TRBJ2-7
TGCGCCAGCAGCTTGGCTGGGTACGGAAACACCATATATTTT	CASSLAGYGNTIYF	TRBV5-1	many	NA	TRBJ1-3
TGCGCCAGCAGCCCGGCAGGACAAAAGGGCAACGAGCAGTACTTC	CASSPAGQKGNEQYF	TRBV5-1	NA	NA	TRBJ2-7
TGCGCCAGCGCTCGGGACAGATACAATGAGCAGTTCTTC	CASARDRYNEQFF	TRBV4-3	NA	TRBD1	TRBJ2-1
TGTGCCAGCAGTCGACTTCTGACTAGCGGAGAGACCCAGTACTTC	CASSRLLTSGETQYF	TRBV27	NA	TRBD2	TRBJ2-5
TGTGCCAGCAGACTCCGGCAGAGTTCCTACGAGCAGTACTTC	CASRLRQSSYEQYF	TRBV6-1	NA	NA	TRBJ2-7
TGCGCCAGCAGCTTGCAGATTAACACTGAAGCTTTCTTT	CASSLQINTEAFF	TRBV5-1	few	NA	TRBJ1-1
TGCAGTGCTATTAGCGGGAGAGGGGCTACAGATACGCAGTATTTT	CSAISGRGATDTQYF	TRBV20-1	NA	TRBD2	TRBJ2-3
TGCGCCAGCAGCTTGTGGAAGCGGGAGGGGGAGACCCAGTACTTC	CASSLWKREGETQYF	TRBV5-1	NA	TRBD2	TRBJ2-5
TGCAGTGCTCCGGGCAGGGGGCGCAACCTTGTGCAGTACTTC	CSAPGRGRNLVQYF	TRBV20-1	NA	TRBD1	TRBJ2-7
TGTGCCAGCAGACGAACTCCCCCATTACGCACAGATACGCAGTATTTT	CASRRTPPLRTDTQYF	TRBV12-3/TRBV12-4	few	NA	TRBJ2-3
TGTGCCAGCAGCCACTACTACGGGGGGCCGGGCGAGCAGTACTTC	CASSHYYGGPGEQYF	TRBV6-2/TRBV6-3	once	NA	TRBJ2-7
TGCGCCAGCACCTGGGGGGCAGGGGGCAACTACGAGCAGTACTTC	CASTWGAGGNYEQYF	TRBV5-1	many	TRBD1	TRBJ2-7
TGCAGCGCGCGAGTAAGGGGCTCGGTTGGGACCGGGGAGCTGTTTTTT	CSARVRGSVGTGELFF	TRBV29-1	few	NA	TRBJ2-2
TGCAGTGCTAGAGATCACAACTACGAGCAGTACTTC	CSARDHNYEQYF	TRBV20-1	NA	NA	TRBJ2-7
TGCAGCGCTTATGACAGGGTCTTGGTCGCTTTCTTT	CSAYDRVLVAFF	TRBV29-1	once	TRBD1	TRBJ1-1
TGCAGTGCTAGAGTACTGGGGGCCGCTTACAATGAGCAGTTCTTC	CSARVLGAAYNEQFF	TRBV20-1	few	NA	TRBJ2-1
TGTGCCACCAGCAGAGATCTAGCGGCAGAGACCCAGTACTTC	CATSRDLAAETQYF	TRBV15	NA	TRBD2	TRBJ2-5
TGTGCCAGCAGCCAAGTCGTTGGGCAGGGGCTGACAGATACGCAGTATTTT	CASSQVVGQGLTDTQYF	TRBV3-1	few	NA	TRBJ2-3